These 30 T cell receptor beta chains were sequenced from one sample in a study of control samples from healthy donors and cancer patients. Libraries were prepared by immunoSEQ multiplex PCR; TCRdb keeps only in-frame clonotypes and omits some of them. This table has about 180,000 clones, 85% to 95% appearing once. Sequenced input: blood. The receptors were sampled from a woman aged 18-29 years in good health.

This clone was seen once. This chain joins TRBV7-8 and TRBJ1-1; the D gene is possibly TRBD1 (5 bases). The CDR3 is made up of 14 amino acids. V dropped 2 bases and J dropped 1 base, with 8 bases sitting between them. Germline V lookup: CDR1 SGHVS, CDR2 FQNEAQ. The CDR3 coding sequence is TGTGCCAGCAGCTTATGGGGGGGGAACACTGAAGCTTTCTTT. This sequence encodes CASSLWGGNTEAFF.

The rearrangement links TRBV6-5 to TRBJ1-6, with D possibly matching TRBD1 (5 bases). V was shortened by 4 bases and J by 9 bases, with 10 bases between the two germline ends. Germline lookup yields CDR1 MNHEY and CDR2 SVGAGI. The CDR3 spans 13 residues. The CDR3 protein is CASSFPGRSPLHF. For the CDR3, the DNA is TGTGCCAGCAGTTTCCCAGGGCGTTCACCCCTCCACTTT.

The CDR3 spells CATSDLASNYGYTF. CDR3 bases: TGTGCCACCAGTGATTTGGCAAGTAACTATGGCTACACCTTC. This chain joins TRBV24-1 and TRBJ1-2; D gene ambiguous. Per the germline V gene, CDR1 is KGHDR and CDR2 is SFDVKD. The CDR3 runs to 14 residues. Trimming stripped 0 bases from V and 1 base from J, with 5 bases between.

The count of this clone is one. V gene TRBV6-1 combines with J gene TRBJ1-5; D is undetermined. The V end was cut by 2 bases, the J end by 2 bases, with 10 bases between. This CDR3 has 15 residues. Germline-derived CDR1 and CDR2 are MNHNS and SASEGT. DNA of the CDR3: TGTGCCAGCAGTGAACTGGTATTTGGCAATCAGCCCCAGCATTTT. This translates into CASSELVFGNQPQHF.

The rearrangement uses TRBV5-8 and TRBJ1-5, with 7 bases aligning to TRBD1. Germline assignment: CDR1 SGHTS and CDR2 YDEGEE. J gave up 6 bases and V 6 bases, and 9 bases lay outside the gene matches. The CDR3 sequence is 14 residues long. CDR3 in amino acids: CASTLGTVGQPQHF. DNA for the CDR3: TGTGCCAGCACCCTAGGGACAGTGGGTCAGCCCCAGCATTTT.

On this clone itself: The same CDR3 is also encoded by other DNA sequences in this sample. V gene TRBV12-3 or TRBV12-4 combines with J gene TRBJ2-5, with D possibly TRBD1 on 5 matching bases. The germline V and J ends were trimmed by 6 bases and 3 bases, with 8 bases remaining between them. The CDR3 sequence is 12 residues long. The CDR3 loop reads CASRRQKETQYF. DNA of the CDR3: TGTGCCAGCAGAAGACAGAAAGAGACCCAGTACTTC.

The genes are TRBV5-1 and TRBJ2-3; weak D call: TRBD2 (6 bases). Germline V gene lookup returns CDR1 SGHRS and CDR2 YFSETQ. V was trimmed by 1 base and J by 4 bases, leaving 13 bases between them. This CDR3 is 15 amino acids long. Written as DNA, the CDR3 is TGCGCCAGCAGCTTGAACGGATGGGGGGCAGATACGCAGTATTTT. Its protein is CASSLNGWGADTQYF.

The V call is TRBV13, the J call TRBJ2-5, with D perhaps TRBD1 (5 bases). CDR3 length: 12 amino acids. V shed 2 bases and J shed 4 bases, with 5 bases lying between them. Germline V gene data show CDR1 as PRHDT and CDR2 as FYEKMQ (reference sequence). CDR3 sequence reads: CASSLTGETQYF. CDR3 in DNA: TGTGCCAGCAGCTTAACAGGAGAGACCCAGTACTTC.

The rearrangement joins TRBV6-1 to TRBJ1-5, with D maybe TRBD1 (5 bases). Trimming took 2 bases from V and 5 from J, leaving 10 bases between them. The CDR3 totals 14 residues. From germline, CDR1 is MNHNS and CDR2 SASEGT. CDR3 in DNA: TGTGCCAGCAGTGAACAATTAGGGGATCAGCCCCAGCATTTT. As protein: CASSEQLGDQPQHF.

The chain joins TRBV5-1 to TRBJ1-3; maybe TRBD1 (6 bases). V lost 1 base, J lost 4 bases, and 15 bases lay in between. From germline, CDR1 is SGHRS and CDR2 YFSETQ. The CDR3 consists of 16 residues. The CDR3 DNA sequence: TGCGCCAGCAGCTTGACAGGGACTTCGTCCGGAAACACCATATATTTT. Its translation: CASSLTGTSSGNTIYF.

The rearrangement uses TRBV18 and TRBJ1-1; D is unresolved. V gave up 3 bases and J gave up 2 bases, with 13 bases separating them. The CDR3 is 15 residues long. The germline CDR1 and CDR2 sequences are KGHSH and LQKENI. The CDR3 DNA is TGTGCCAGCTCACCGTCTACAGACTTTAACACTGAAGCTTTCTTT. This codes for CASSPSTDFNTEAFF.

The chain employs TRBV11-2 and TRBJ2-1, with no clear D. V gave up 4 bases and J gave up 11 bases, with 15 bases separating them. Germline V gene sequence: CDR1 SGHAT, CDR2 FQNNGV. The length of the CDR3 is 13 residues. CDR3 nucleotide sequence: TGTGCCAGCAGCTACAAAACCGACTCCAAGCAGTTCTTC. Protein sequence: CASSYKTDSKQFF.

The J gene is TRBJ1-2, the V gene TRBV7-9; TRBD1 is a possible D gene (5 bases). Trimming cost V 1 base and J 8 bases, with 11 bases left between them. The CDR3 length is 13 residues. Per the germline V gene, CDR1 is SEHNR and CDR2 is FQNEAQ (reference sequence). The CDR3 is CASSLGSEGGYTF. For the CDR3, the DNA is TGTGCCAGCAGCTTAGGAAGCGAGGGGGGCTACACCTTC.

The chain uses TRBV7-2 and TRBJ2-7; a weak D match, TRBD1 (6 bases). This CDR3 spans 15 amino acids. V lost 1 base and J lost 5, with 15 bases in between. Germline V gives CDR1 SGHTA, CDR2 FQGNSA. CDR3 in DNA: TGTGCCAGCAGCTTAGGAGGGGGTGACTCTCACGAGCAGTACTTC. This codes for CASSLGGGDSHEQYF.

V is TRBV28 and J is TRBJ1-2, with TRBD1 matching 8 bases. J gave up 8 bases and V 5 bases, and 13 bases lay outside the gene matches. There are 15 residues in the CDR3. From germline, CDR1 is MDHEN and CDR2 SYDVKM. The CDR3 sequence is CASSPTDRAISGYTF. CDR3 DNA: TGTGCCAGCAGTCCGACGGACAGGGCTATCTCCGGCTACACCTTC.

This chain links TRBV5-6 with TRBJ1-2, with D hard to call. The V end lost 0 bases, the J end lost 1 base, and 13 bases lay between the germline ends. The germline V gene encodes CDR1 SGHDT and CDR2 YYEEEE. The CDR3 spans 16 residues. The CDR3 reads CASSLDSRGGNYGYTF. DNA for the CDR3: TGTGCCAGCAGCTTGGATAGCCGGGGAGGTAACTATGGCTACACCTTC.

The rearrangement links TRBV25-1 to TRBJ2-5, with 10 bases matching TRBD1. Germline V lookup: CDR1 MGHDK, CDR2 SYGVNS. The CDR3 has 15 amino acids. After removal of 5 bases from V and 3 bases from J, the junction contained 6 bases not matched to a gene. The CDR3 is CASSNPGQGKETQYF. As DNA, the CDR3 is TGTGCCAGCAGTAATCCGGGACAGGGGAAAGAGACCCAGTACTTC. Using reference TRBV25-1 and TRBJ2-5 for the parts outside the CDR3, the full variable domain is EADIYQTPRYLVIGTGKKITLECSQTMGHDKMYWYQQDPGMELHLIHYSYGVNSTEKGDLSSESTVSRIRTEHFPLTLESARPSHTSQYLCASSNPGQGKETQYFGPGTRLLVL.

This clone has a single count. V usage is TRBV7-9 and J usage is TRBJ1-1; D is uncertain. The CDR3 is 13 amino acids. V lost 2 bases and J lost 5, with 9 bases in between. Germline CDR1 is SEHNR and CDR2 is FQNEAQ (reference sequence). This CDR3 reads CASSLKGETEAFF. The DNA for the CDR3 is TGTGCCAGCAGCTTAAAGGGCGAGACTGAAGCTTTCTTT.

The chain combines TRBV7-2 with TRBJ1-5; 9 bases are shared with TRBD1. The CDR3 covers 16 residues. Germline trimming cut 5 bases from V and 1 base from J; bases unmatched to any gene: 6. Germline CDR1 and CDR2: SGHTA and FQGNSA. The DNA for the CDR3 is TGTGCCAGCAGCCCATACAGGGGGCCGAGCAATCAGCCCCAGCATTTT. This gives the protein CASSPYRGPSNQPQHF.

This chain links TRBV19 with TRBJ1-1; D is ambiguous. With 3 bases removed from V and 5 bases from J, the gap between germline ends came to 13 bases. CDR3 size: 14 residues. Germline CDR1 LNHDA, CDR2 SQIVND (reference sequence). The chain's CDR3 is CASSIPGMGTEAFF. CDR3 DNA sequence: TGTGCCAGTAGTATCCCAGGTATGGGTACTGAAGCTTTCTTT.

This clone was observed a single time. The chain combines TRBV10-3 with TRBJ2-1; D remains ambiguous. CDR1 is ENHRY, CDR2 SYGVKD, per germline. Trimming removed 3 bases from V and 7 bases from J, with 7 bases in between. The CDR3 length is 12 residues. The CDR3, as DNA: TGTGCCATCAGTGAACCACAGAATGAGCAGTTCTTC. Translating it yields CAISEPQNEQFF.

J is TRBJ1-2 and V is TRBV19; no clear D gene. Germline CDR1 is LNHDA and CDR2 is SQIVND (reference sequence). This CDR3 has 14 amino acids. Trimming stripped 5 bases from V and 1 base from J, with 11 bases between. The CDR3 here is CASSGYRVNYGYTF. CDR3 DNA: TGTGCCAGTAGTGGATACCGGGTTAACTATGGCTACACCTTC.

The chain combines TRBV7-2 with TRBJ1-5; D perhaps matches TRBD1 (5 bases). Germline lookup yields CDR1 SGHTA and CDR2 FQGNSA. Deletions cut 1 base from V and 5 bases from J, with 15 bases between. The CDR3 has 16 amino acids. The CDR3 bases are TGTGCCAGCAGCTTAGTCTCGGGGGAATGGGATCAGCCCCAGCATTTT. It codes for CASSLVSGEWDQPQHF.

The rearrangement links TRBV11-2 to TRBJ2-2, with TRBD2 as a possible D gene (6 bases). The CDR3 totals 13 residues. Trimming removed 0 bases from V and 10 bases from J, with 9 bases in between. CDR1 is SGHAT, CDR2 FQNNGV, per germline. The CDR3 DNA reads TGTGCCAGCAGCTTAGATCGGGGGTCGGAGCTGTTTTTT. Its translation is CASSLDRGSELFF.

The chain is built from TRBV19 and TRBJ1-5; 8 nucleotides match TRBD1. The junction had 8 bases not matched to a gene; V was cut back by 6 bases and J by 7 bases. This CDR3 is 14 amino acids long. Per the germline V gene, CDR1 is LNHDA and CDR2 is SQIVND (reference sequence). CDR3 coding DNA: TGTGCCAGTAGCGAGGGACAGGCTATGCAGCCCCAGCATTTT. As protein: CASSEGQAMQPQHF.

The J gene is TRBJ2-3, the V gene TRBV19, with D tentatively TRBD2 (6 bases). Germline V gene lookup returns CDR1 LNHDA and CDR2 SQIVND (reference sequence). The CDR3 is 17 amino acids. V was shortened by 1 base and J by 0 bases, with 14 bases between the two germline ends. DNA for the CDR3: TGTGCCAGTAGTATAGGGCAGGGACTTACTAGCACAGATACGCAGTATTTT. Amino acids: CASSIGQGLTSTDTQYF.

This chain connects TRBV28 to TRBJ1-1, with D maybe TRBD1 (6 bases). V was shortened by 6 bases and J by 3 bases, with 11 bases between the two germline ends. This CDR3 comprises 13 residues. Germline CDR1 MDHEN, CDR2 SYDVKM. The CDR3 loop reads CASRITGYTEAFF. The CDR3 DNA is TGTGCCAGCAGGATCACAGGGTACACTGAAGCTTTCTTT.

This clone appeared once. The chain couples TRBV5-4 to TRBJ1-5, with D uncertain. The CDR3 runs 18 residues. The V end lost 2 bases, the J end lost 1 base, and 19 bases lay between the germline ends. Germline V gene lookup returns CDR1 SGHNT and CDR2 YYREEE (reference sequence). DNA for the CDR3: TGTGCCAGCAGCTTTCGTAATAAACGGGGAATGAGCAATCAGCCCCAGCATTTT. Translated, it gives CASSFRNKRGMSNQPQHF.

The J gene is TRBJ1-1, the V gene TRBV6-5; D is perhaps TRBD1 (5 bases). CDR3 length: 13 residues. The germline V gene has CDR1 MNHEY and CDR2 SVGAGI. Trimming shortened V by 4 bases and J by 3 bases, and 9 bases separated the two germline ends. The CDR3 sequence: CASSLWGDTEAFF. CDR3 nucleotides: TGTGCCAGCAGTTTGTGGGGGGACACTGAAGCTTTCTTT.

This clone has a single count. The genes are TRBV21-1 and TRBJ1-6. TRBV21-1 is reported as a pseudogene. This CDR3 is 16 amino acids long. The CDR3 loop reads CASKSRRALAYSPLHF. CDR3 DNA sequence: TGTGCCAGCAAAAGTCGGAGGGCCCTCGCGTATTCACCCCTCCACTTT.